This T cell receptor (beta chain) was sequenced in a study of cytomegalovirus exposure and HLA in healthy donors. The germline V gene encodes CDR1 MGHRA and CDR2 YSYEKL. With 0 bases removed from V and 2 bases from J, the gap between germline ends came to 14 bases. The CDR3 extends over 16 amino acids. PCR amplification relied on 60 Vbeta primers (plus 13 Jbeta primers). Assay: immunoSEQ multiplex PCR; the TCRdb copy retains only in-frame clones and omits some. This sample has about 120,000 clones, with over 75% found just once. The TCR was taken from a man aged 18 to 30 in good health and CMV-seropositive. The gene calls are TRBV4-1 and TRBJ2-7; D uncertain. Sequenced: PBMCs. The CDR3 region is CASSQDLRRLPYEQYF. CDR3 bases: TGCGCCAGCAGCCAAGATCTTCGGCGGCTACCCTACGAGCAGTACTTC.